These 7 T cell receptor beta chains originate from one sample sequenced in a study of blood T cells in healthy people across ages (dated by TCRdb to the mid-2010s). Library construction relied on 5' RACE. The sample was run on an Illumina HiSeq 2500. A second PCR of roughly 7 to 12 cycles was run with a J-beta primer mix and a sample-barcoded 5' primer. TCRdb's own reprocessing of the public reads used fastp at Q25 and MiXCR and kept productive beta chains. Entries that share a CDR3 protein sequence are merged under the most common genes and DNA. Recorded for this sample are 1.5 million to 1.9 million distinct CDR3 sequences; roughly 43% of them occurred a single time. The top ten clonotypes cover about 4% of the sample. The material sequenced was blood. The receptor set was obtained from a woman under 30 in good health.

The chain has TRBV27 and TRBJ2-7; TRBD1 matches 7 bases. V was clipped by 5 bases and J by 0 bases; unmatched bases: 7. This CDR3 has 15 amino acids. CDR1 is MNHEY and CDR2 is SMNVEV in the germline V gene (reference sequence). CDR3 sequence reads: CASSKTGAGSYEQYF. CDR3 nucleotide sequence: TGTGCCAGCAGTAAAACAGGGGCAGGCTCCTACGAGCAGTACTTC.

This clonotype was observed a few times. V is TRBV5-1 and J is TRBJ2-1, with 10 nucleotides matching TRBD2. Germline assignment: CDR1 SGHRS and CDR2 YFSETQ. Trimming removed 1 base from V and 4 bases from J; junction bases left unmatched: 5. The CDR3 has 16 residues. The CDR3 DNA reads as TGCGCCAGCAGCTTGACCAGCGGGGGGGCTTACAATGAGCAGTTCTTC. This codes for CASSLTSGGAYNEQFF.

There are a few counts of this clonotype. The CDR3 protein is CASSQRARDGRYGYTF. In nucleotides, the CDR3 is TGTGCCAGCAGCCAAAGGGCCAGGGACGGACGCTATGGCTACACCTTC. The rearrangement joins TRBV5-6 to TRBJ1-2, with D possibly TRBD1 on 5 matching bases. Germline-derived CDR1 and CDR2 are SGHDT and YYEEEE. The CDR3 has 16 amino acids. V was clipped by 4 bases and J by 4 bases, with 20 bases between them.

The chain combines TRBV12-3 or TRBV12-4 with TRBJ2-2; 9 nucleotides align to TRBD2. The junction had 7 bases not matched to a gene; V was cut back by 7 bases and J by 7 bases. The length of the CDR3 is 14 residues. CDR3 nucleotide sequence: TGTGCCAGCAACCTAGCGGGGTGGGGCGGGGAGCTGTTTTTT. Encoded protein: CASNLAGWGGELFF.

The chain carries TRBV9 and TRBJ2-3, with D unresolved. V was trimmed by 0 bases and J by 0 bases, leaving 8 bases between them. This CDR3 comprises 15 residues. Looked up from germline, CDR1 is SGDLS and CDR2 is YYNGEE. CDR3 in amino acids: CASSVAQPSTDTQYF. In DNA, the CDR3 is TGTGCCAGCAGCGTAGCTCAGCCAAGCACAGATACGCAGTATTTT.

The J gene is TRBJ2-1, the V gene TRBV4-3; 8 bases are shared with TRBD2. CDR1 and CDR2 (germline): LGHNA, YSLEER. With V trimmed by 1 base and J by 6 bases, 11 bases remained unmatched. The length of the CDR3 is 17 residues. The CDR3 loop reads CASSQGGAAGASNEQFF. The CDR3 DNA follows: TGCGCCAGCAGCCAAGGGGGGGCAGCGGGAGCTAGCAATGAGCAGTTCTTC.

This clonotype was detected a few times. CDR3: CASSYSNRRGSQPQHF. In nucleotides, the CDR3 is TGTGCCAGCAGTTACTCGAACCGCAGGGGTAGTCAGCCCCAGCATTTT. The V and J genes are TRBV6-6 and TRBJ1-5; TRBD1 is a possible D gene (6 bases). CDR1 MNHNY and CDR2 SVGAGI come from the germline V gene (reference sequence). This CDR3 has 16 amino acids. V was clipped by 0 bases and J by 6 bases, with 15 bases between them.